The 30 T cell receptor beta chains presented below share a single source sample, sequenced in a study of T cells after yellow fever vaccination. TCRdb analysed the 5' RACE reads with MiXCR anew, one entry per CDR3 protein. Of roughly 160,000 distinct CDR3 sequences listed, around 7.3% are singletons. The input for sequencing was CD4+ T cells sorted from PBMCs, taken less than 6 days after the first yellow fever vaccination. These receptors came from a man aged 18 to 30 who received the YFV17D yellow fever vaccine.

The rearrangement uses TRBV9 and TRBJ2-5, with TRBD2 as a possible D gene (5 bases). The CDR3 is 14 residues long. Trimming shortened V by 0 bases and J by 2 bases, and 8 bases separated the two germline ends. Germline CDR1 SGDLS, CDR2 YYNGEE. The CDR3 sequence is CASSVAAVQETQYF. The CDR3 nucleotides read TGTGCCAGCAGCGTAGCAGCGGTTCAAGAGACCCAGTACTTC.

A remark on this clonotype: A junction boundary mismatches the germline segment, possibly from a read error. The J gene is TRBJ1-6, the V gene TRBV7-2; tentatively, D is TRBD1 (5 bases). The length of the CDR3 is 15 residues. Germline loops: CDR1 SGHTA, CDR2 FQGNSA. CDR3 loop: CASSPQGTNNSPLYF. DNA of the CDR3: TGTGCCAGCAGCCCTCAAGGGACGAATAATTCACCCCTCTACTTT.

The CDR3 spells CASSEVRGGGYTQYF. The CDR3 DNA sequence: TGTGCCAGCAGTGAAGTGCGAGGAGGGGGGTATACGCAGTATTTT. The chain has TRBV6-1 and TRBJ2-3; D tentatively fits TRBD1 or TRBD2 (6 bases each). V lost 1 base and J lost 7, with 15 bases in between. This CDR3 contains 15 residues. Germline CDR1 MNHNS, CDR2 SASEGT.

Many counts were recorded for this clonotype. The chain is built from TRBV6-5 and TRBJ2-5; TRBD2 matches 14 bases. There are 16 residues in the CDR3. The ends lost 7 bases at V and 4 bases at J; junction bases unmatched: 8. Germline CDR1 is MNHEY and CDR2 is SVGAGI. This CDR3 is CASNPGTSGGGETQYF. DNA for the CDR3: TGTGCCAGCAACCCCGGGACTAGCGGGGGCGGAGAGACCCAGTACTTC.

DNA for the CDR3: TGTGCCAGCAGGGCAGGCAGGGAGAACACCGGGGAGCTGTTTTTT. It translates to CASRAGRENTGELFF. The chain employs TRBV12-3 or TRBV12-4 and TRBJ2-2, with D tentatively TRBD1 (5 bases). CDR3 length: 15 amino acids. V lost 6 bases to trimming and J lost 1 base, with 12 bases between them.

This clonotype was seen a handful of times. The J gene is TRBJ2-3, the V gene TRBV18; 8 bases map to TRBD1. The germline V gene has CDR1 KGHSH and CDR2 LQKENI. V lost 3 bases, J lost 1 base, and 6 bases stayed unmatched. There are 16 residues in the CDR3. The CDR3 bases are TGTGCCAGCTCACCTTTTGGGGGACAGGGCACAGATACGCAGTATTTT. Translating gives CASSPFGGQGTDTQYF. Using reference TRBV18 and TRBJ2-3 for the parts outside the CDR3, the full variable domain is NAGVMQNPRHLVRRRGQEARLRCSPMKGHSHVYWYRQLPEEGLKFMVYLQKENIIDESGMPKERFSAEFPKEGPSILRIQQVVRGDSAAYFCASSPFGGQGTDTQYFGPGTRLTVL.

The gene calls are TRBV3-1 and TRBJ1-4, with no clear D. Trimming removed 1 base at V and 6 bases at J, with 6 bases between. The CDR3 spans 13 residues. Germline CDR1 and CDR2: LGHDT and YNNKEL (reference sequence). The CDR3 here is CASSQVNDEKLFF. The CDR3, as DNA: TGTGCCAGCAGCCAAGTTAATGATGAAAAACTGTTTTTT.

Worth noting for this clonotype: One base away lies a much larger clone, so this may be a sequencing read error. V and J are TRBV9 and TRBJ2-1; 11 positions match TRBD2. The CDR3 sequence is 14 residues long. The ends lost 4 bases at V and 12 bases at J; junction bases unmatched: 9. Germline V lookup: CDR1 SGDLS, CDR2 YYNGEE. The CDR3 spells CASSKTSGESVQFF. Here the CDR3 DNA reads TGTGCCAGCAGCAAGACTAGCGGGGAATCTGTGCAGTTCTTC. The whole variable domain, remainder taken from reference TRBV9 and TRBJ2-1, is DSGVTQTPKHLITATGQRVTLRCSPRSGDLSVYWYQQSLDQGLQFLIQYYNGEERAKGNILERFSAQQFPDLHSELNLSSLELGDSALYFCASSKTSGESVQFFGPGTRLTVL.

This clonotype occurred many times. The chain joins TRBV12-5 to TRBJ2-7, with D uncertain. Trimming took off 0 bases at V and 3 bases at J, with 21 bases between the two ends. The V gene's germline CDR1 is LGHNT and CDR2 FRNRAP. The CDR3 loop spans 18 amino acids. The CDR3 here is CASGLVSNPALGDYEQYF. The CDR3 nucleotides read TGTGCTAGTGGTTTGGTATCAAACCCAGCGCTGGGTGACTACGAGCAGTACTTC.

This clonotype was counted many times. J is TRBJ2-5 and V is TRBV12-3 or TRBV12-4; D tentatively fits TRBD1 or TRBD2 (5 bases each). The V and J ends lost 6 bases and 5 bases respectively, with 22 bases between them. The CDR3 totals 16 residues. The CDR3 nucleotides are TGTGCCAGCAGGCTGAGGGGATCGGGCTTGTGGGAGACCCAGTACTTC. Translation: CASRLRGSGLWETQYF.

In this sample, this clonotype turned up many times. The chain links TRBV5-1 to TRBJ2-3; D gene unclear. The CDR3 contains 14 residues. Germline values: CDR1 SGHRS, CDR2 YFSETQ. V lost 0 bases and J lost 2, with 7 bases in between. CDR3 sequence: CASSLDQTTDTQYF. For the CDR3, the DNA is TGCGCCAGCAGCTTGGATCAGACCACAGATACGCAGTATTTT.

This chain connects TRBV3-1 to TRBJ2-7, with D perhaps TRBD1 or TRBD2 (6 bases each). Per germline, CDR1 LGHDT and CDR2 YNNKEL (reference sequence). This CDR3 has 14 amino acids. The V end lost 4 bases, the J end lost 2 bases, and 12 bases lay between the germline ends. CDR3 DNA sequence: TGTGCCAGCAGCCTTGAGGGGGGAACCTACGAGCAGTACTTC. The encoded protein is CASSLEGGTYEQYF.

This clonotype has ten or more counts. The CDR3 bases are TGTGCCAGCAAGCTTTCCCAGGTGGGGCTGGGCACCGGGGAGCTGTTTTTT. Its protein is CASKLSQVGLGTGELFF. V usage is TRBV2 and J usage is TRBJ2-2; possible D gene TRBD1, 5 bases. This CDR3 contains 17 residues. V was trimmed by 7 bases and J by 4 bases, leaving 22 bases between them. Germline V gene sequence: CDR1 SNHLY, CDR2 FYNNEI.

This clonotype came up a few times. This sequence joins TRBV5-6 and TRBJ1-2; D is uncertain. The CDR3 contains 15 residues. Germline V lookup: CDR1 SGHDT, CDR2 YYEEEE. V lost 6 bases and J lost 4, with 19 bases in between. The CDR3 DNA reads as TGTGCCAGCACCCGCCCCGGACCCCGAATCTATGGCTACACCTTC. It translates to CASTRPGPRIYGYTF.

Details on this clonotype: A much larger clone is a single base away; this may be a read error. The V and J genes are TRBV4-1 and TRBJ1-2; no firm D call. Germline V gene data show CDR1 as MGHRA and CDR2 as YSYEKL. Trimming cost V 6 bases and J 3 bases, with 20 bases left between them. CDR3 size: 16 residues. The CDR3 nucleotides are TGCGCCAGCAGGCCAAACTCCGGGAAACTTTACTATGGCTACACCTTC. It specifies CASRPNSGKLYYGYTF.

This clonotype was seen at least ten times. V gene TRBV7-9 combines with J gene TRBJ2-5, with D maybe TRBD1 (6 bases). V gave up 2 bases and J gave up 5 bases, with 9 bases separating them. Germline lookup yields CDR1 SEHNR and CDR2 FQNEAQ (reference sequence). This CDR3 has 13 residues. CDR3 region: CASSLQGMETQYF. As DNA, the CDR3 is TGTGCCAGCAGCTTACAGGGGATGGAGACCCAGTACTTC. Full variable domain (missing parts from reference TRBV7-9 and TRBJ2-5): DTGVSQNPRHKITKRGQNVTFRCDPISEHNRLYWYRQTLGQGPEFLTYFQNEAQLEKSRLLSDRFSAERPKGSFSTLEIQRTEQGDSAMYLCASSLQGMETQYFGPGTRLLVL.

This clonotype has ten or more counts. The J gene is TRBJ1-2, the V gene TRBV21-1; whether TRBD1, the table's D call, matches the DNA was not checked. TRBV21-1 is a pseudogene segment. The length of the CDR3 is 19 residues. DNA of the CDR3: TGTGCCAGCAGCAAACTACCGCCCGATGGCAGGGGGGTTTCCTATGGCTACACCTTC. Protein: CASSKLPPDGRGVSYGYTF.

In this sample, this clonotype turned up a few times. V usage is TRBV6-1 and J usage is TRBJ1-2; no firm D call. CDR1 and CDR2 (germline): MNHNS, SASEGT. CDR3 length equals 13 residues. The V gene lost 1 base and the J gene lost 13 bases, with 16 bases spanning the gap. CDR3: CASSEEARAIGTF. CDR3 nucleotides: TGTGCCAGCAGTGAAGAAGCGCGGGCTATCGGCACCTTC.

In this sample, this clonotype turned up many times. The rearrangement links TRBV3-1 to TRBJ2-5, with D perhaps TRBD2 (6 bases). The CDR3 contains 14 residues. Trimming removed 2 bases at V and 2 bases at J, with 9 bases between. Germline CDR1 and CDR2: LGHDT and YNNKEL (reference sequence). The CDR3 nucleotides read TGTGCCAGCAGCCAAACCGGGGGACAAGAGACCCAGTACTTC. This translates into CASSQTGGQETQYF.

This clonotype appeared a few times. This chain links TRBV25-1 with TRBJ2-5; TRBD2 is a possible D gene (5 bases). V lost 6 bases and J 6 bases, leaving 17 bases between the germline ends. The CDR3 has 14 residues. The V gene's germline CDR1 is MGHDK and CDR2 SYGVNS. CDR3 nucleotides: TGTGCCAGCAGCCCAGCGGTCAATTCAAAGACCCAGTACTTC. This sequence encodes CASSPAVNSKTQYF.

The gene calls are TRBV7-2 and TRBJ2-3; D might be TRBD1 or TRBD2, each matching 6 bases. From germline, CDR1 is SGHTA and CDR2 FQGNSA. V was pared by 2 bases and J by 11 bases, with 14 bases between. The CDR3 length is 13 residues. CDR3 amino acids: CASSLRGVGGQYF. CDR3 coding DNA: TGTGCCAGCAGCTTAAGGGGGGTTGGGGGGCAGTATTTT. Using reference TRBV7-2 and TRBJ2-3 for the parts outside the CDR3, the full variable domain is GAGVSQSPSNKVTEKGKDVELRCDPISGHTALYWYRQSLGQGLEFLIYFQGNSAPDKSGLPSDRFSAERTGGSVSTLTIQRTQQEDSAVYLCASSLRGVGGQYFGPGTRLTVL.

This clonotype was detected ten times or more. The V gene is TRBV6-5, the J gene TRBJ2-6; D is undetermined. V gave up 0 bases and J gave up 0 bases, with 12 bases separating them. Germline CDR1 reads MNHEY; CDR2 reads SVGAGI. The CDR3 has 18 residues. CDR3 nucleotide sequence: TGTGCCAGCAGTTACTCTAGTCGACGCGACTCTGGGGCCAACGTCCTGACTTTC. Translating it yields CASSYSSRRDSGANVLTF.

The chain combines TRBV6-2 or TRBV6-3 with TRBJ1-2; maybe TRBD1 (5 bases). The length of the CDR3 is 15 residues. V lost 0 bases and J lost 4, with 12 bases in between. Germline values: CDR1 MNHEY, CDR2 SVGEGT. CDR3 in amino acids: CASSYSVRQGYGYTF. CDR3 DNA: TGTGCCAGCAGTTACTCCGTTCGCCAGGGCTATGGCTACACCTTC.

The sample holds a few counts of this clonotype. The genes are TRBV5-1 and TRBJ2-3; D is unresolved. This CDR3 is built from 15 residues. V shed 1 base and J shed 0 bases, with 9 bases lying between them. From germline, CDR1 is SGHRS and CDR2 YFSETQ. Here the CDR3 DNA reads TGCGCCAGCAGCTTGAGTGTCGGGAGCACAGATACGCAGTATTTT. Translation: CASSLSVGSTDTQYF. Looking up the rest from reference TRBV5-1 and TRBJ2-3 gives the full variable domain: KAGVTQTPRYLIKTRGQQVTLSCSPISGHRSVSWYQQTPGQGLQFLFEYFSETQRNKGNFPGRFSGRQFSNSRSEMNVSTLELGDSALYLCASSLSVGSTDTQYFGPGTRLTVL.

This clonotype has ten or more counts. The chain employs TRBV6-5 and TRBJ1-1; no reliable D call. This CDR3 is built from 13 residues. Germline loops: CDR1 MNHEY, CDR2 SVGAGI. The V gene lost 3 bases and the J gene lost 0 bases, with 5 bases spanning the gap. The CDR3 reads CASSYEMNTEAFF. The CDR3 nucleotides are TGTGCCAGCAGTTATGAGATGAACACTGAAGCTTTCTTT.

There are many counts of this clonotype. In DNA form, the CDR3 reads TGCAGTGCTAGAGATTTCGGCGGGATTGACACTGAAGCTTTCTTT. Its translation is CSARDFGGIDTEAFF. The chain is built from TRBV20-1 and TRBJ1-1; D ambiguous. The CDR3 length is 15 residues. The V end lost 0 bases, the J end lost 3 bases, and 14 bases lay between the germline ends. CDR1 and CDR2 from the germline V gene are DFQATT and SNEGSKA (reference sequence).

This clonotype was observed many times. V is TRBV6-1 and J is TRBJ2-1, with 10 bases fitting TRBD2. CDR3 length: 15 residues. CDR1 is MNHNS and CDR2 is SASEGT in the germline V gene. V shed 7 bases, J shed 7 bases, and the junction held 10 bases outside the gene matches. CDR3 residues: CASIAGGIGRNEQFF. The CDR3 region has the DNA TGTGCCAGCATAGCGGGGGGCATCGGCAGGAATGAGCAGTTCTTC.

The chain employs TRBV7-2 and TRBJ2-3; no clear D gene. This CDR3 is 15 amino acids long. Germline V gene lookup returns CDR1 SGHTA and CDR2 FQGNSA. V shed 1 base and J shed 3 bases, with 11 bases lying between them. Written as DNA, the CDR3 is TGTGCCAGCAGCTTAGGGCAGGTCTTGACAGATACGCAGTATTTT. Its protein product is CASSLGQVLTDTQYF.

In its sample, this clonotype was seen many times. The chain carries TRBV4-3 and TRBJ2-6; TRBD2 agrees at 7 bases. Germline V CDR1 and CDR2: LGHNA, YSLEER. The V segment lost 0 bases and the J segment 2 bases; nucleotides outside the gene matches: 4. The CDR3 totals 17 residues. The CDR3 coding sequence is TGCGCCAGCAGCCAAGAGGGGGGGGTAACTGGGGCCAACGTCCTGACTTTC. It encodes CASSQEGGVTGANVLTF.

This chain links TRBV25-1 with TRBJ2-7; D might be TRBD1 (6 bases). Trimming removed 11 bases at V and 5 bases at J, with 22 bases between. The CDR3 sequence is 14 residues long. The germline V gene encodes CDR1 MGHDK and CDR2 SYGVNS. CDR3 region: CAQPEGIPGDEQYV. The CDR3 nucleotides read TGTGCCCAGCCAGAAGGAATCCCAGGGGACGAGCAGTACGTC.